This TCR beta chain came from a study of cytomegalovirus exposure and HLA in healthy donors (dated by TCRdb to 2016 to 2017). Concerning the study at large: According to an earlier analysis of around 600 of the donors, about 190 million T cells yielded roughly 110 million unique TCR beta sequences and 276 Gb of sequence data. Of the 398 genotyped donors, 80% to 90% were placed in the genetic ancestry cluster associated with self-reported Caucasian donors. Both class I and class II loci were covered by HLA typing, at four-digit resolution. In a later analysis, previously published TCR beta repertoires from 666 donors were re-analyzed and high-resolution HLA genotyping was added so that TCR occurrence patterns could be studied. All discovery cohort repertoires had been generated using a single sequencing platform. Alongside the repertoire data, information on donor age, sex, ethnicity and CMV serostatus was compiled. The study profiled the T cell repertoires of hundreds of subjects by immunosequencing and related them to cytomegalovirus serostatus. The later analysis used no new phenotypic data to find candidate immune exposures, relying instead on TCR beta sequences and their occurrence across donors. To predict cytomegalovirus infection status, the study combined high-throughput TCR immunosequencing, statistical association of individual TCRs with disease status, and machine learning. A handful of DR-DQ haplotypes were handled as single units for association and clustering because linkage in the cohort was strong. The number of typed donors differed by locus: about 620-640 for A, B, C, DRB1 and DQB1; 500 to 550 for DQA1; about 600 for DPA1; and 450 to 480 for DPB1. A separate validation cohort of 100 to 150 different subjects was used in addition to the approximately 640-subject first cohort. Roughly 310 gigabases of sequencing data and roughly 90 million unique TCR sequences were included in an early release covering around 600 HLA-typed donors. In a later genetic analysis, genome-wide SNP genotypes for 398 of the 666 donors were used, and that subset was treated as a discovery cohort. Among about 360 genotyped donors of the cohort, an average of about 240,000 unique TCR beta nucleotide sequences were sequenced per donor, around 18% of them non-productive. The study aimed to test whether cataloging public T cell receptors could reveal signatures of past pathogen exposure. To decide whether each TCR beta V gene segment behaved as functional or pseudogenic, an earlier analysis of several hundred of the donors relied on high-throughput TCR beta sequencing.

For this clone: The antigen this receptor binds is unknown. The record has no base qualities; no much larger clone is one base away.

Receptor libraries were prepared by the immunoSEQ multiplex PCR assay. A mixture of 60 forward primers for TCR Vbeta segments and 13 reverse primers for TCR Jbeta segments was used in the multiplex PCR. The CDR3 region of rearranged TCR beta genes was amplified from genomic DNA by a multiplex PCR assay. The amplified TCR beta libraries were sequenced on the Illumina HiSeq System as 87-base-pair reads. From the authors' description of their analysis: A later analysis tallied roughly 80 million unique TCR beta chains across the 700 or so repertoires, and around 12 million of those chains were shared by two or more donors. A nearest-neighbor algorithm error-corrected the raw reads and collapsed the reads into unique sequences, merging closely related sequences to remove PCR and sequencing errors. V, D and J gene segments were assigned by aligning CDR3 sequences to IMGT reference sequences. Each retained sequence needed at least a six-nucleotide match to both a V gene segment and a J gene segment. A rearrangement counted as productive if the CDR3 had no stop codons and remained in frame with V and J, and every other rearrangement counted as non-productive. Following IMGT convention, CDR3 was defined as the stretch from the second conserved V-encoded cysteine to the conserved J-encoded phenylalanine. In an earlier analysis of around 570 of the donors, sequences lacking an unambiguous match to a single V gene segment were excluded. In an earlier analysis of 450 to 750 of the donors, a V segment was called functional when productive rearrangements were above 56.7%, and segregating when the standard deviation between donors exceeded 5%. A statistical classification framework was built to diagnose cytomegalovirus status from the catalog of TCR beta chain sequences. V and J gene assignment, in a later analysis, came from comparing TCR nucleotide sequences with IMGT/GENE-DB human TR gene sequences. Using the TCRdist pipeline, a later analysis assigned CDR3 sequences along with most-parsimonious VDJ recombination scenarios. In a later analysis, each TCR beta chain was defined by its CDR3 amino acid sequence together with its V-gene family, and reads without a unique V-gene family were excluded. In a later analysis, nearly 600 highly shared, low-generation-probability nucleotide sequences were removed to address suspected cross-contamination and a sequencing artifact. In a later analysis, a clonal expansion index was calculated for each public chain from normalized within-repertoire ranks of inferred template counts. A later analysis computed generation probabilities with a VDJ recombination model fitted to out-of-frame rearrangements, and checked the results against IGoR. Hypergeometric tests were used in a later analysis to score TCR-TCR, TCR-HLA and TCR-CMV co-occurrence, with a repertoire-size bias correction applied to the TCR pairs. To estimate false discovery rates, a later analysis permuted the HLA or CMV assignments 20 times. In a later analysis, co-occurring TCRs were grouped using DBSCAN, and TCRdist sequence similarity was added for clustering within HLA-allele-positive subsets. Co-occurrence clustering excluded repertoires with fewer than 30,000 or more than 120,000 public chains, plus five with anomalous nucleotide sharing. The table comes from immuneACCESS by way of TCRdb, which keeps in-frame sequences with V and J called. Part of the clones is missing from these tables; in studies checked, under half for an unresolved V gene and the rest for unknown reasons. That table is the source of V, J and clone size, and D and trimming were worked out from the DNA. This sample gives over 95,000 clones in total; over 65% of them show up just once. The leading ten clones occupy roughly 2.6% of the sample.

The cohort consisted of hundreds of healthy bone marrow donors. Cohort members were all nominally healthy when sampled, although unrecorded immune exposures were likely present. The donor tested CMV seronegative and was one of the 352 seronegative cohort members. Every donor gave a peripheral blood sample, and the peripheral blood mononuclear cells from that sample were used for TCR beta sequencing. The Qiagen DNeasy Blood Extraction Kit was used to extract genomic DNA from the blood cell samples. The study at large found these results: Compared with equally common non-associated chains, HLA-associated TCR beta chains in a later analysis were more clonally expanded and had lower generation probabilities. According to a later genetic analysis, donors in an Asian-associated ancestry cluster had fewer N-insertions in productive TCRs than the roughly 670-donor mean. Broadly in line with IMGT annotations, most TCR beta V segments showed up in productive rearrangements about 87% or about 30% of the time in an earlier analysis of some 590 of the donors. Because counts were too low, about 18 rarely observed V segments, including chromosome 9 orphons, were left out of the earlier analysis of approximately 500 of the donors. The presence/absence analyses assumed that sequencing depth was roughly uniform across donors, and that assumption may not be true. The classifier was reported to diagnose cytomegalovirus status with high specificity and sensitivity in both the original cohort and the validation cohort. Linkage disequilibrium might explain the correlated functional status among segregating V segments, but an unknown experimental factor could not be excluded. In a later analysis, about 17,000 TCR beta sequences were associated with specific HLA alleles at a false discovery rate of 0.05. In vitro tests confirmed that a few of the cytomegalovirus-associated TCR beta chains recognize cytomegalovirus antigens. When HLA alleles, especially DR and DQ, strongly co-occurred, attributing TCR associations to individual alleles was difficult. The sequencing pipeline was judged likely to have produced a cluster of highly shared sequence variants as a technical artifact. The authors suggested that the approach could potentially be extended to other disease states and immunological phenotypes. According to a later analysis, parvovirus B19, influenza, CMV and Epstein-Barr virus appeared linked to several top co-occurrence clusters. Immune exposure information for the cohort was limited to CMV serostatus. According to a later analysis, most CMV-associated TCR beta chains appeared to be HLA-restricted, and the HLA associations seemed to be driven largely by CMV exposure. Across donors, most TCR sequences were observed very rarely, whereas some public TCRs were present in many individuals. In a later genetic analysis, a missense DCLRE1C variant was associated with V-gene and J-gene trimming of TCR beta chains, and the association was replicated in an independent cohort. This cohort had only TCR beta chains sequenced, and the lack of alpha or paired-chain data limited which features could be detected. According to a later analysis, TCR association rates differed among HLA loci, with DRB1 alleles showing the most associated TCRs and HLA-C alleles showing the fewest. In the study, around 150 TCR beta chains were listed as associated with cytomegalovirus. A further reported finding was that TCR beta sequences accurately predicted the HLA-A and HLA-B alleles for most subjects in the first cohort. Because some donors lacked HLA typing at each locus, the association tests relied only on the typed subset.

Sequenced input: PBMCs. This clonotype was obtained from a female donor in good health and CMV-seronegative.

The nucleotide sequence is TGTGCCAGCTCCCAGGGGTCCGGGGAGCTGTTTTTT. Protein translation: CASSQGSGELFF. The rearranged segments are TRBV18 and TRBJ2-2; a weak D assignment points to TRBD1 (6 bases agree). V gives up 6 bases and J gives up 6 bases, and the segment between their germline ends measures 8 bases. The cysteine opens and the phenylalanine closes a CDR3 of 12 amino acids. This entry keeps only the CDR3 DNA: 36 bases, framed from base 1. According to the germline V gene, CDR1 reads KGHSH and CDR2 reads LQKENI.